A single sample is the source of the 23 T cell receptor beta chains below, sequenced in a study of shared clonotypes between healthy human individuals. As defined, naive CD8 cells were CD45RO-negative and positively selected for CCR7, with terminally differentiated effector memory CD45RA+ cells excluded. Sequencing used immunoSEQ multiplex PCR; TCRdb keeps in-frame clones, though not all of them. The data hold roughly 550,000 clones, with around 95% observed a single time. Material for sequencing was naive CD8+ T cells sorted from blood. These receptors were collected from a woman younger than 45 in good health.

The CDR3 DNA is TGTGCCAGCACCCTAGGGATGAGCGGAAACACCATATATTTT. Protein: CASTLGMSGNTIYF. The chain carries TRBV28 and TRBJ1-3, with D unresolved. CDR1 MDHEN and CDR2 SYDVKM come from the germline V gene. V lost 7 bases to trimming and J lost 4 bases, with 14 bases between them. This CDR3 comprises 14 residues.

The chain has TRBV7-2 and TRBJ2-5; no firm D call. Germline CDR1 and CDR2: SGHTA and FQGNSA. The V end lost 1 base, the J end lost 1 base, and 13 bases lay between the germline ends. CDR3 length: 16 amino acids. In DNA form, the CDR3 reads TGTGCCAGCAGCTTAGAGGAAGCGACCCCCCAAGAGACCCAGTACTTC. Translated: CASSLEEATPQETQYF.

The rearrangement links TRBV5-5 to TRBJ1-2; possibly TRBD1 for D (5 bases). V lost 4 bases and J lost 3, with 10 bases in between. The germline CDR1 and CDR2 sequences are SGHKS and YYEKEE (reference sequence). The CDR3 covers 13 residues. The CDR3 is CASSPLTDYGYTF. Here the CDR3 DNA reads TGTGCCAGCAGCCCACTGACAGACTATGGCTACACCTTC. The whole variable domain, remainder taken from reference TRBV5-5 and TRBJ1-2, is DAGVTQSPTHLIKTRGQQVTLRCSPISGHKSVSWYQQVLGQGPQFIFQYYEKEERGRGNFPDRFSARQFPNYSSELNVNALLLGDSALYLCASSPLTDYGYTFGSGTRLTVV.

CDR3 sequence reads: CASSPLAGSTDTQYF. CDR3 sequence (DNA): TGTGCCAGCAGCCCACTAGCGGGAAGCACAGATACGCAGTATTTT. The chain uses TRBV27 and TRBJ2-3, with 10 bases aligning to TRBD2. Germline V gene sequence: CDR1 MNHEY, CDR2 SMNVEV (reference sequence). This CDR3 region has 15 residues. Trimming cost V 6 bases and J 0 bases; bases outside gene matches: 3.

The CDR3 DNA reads TGTGCCAGCAGCTACAGTGCGAACAATCAGCCCCAGCATTTT. This sequence encodes CASSYSANNQPQHF. The chain has TRBV7-8 and TRBJ1-5; D remains unclear. The CDR3 sequence is 14 residues long. Per germline, CDR1 SGHVS and CDR2 FQNEAQ. The V end lost 4 bases, the J end lost 3 bases, and 10 bases lay between the germline ends.

V gene TRBV27 combines with J gene TRBJ2-4, with D possibly called TRBD1 or TRBD2 (7 bases each). Per germline, CDR1 MNHEY and CDR2 SMNVEV (reference sequence). This CDR3 comprises 13 residues. V dropped 7 bases and J dropped 6 bases, with 13 bases sitting between them. CDR3 bases: TGTGCCAGCACTCCAGGGGGGGGAAACATTCAGTACTTC. The encoded protein is CASTPGGGNIQYF.

This rearrangement joins TRBV29-1 to TRBJ2-7; 7 positions agree with TRBD2. Germline V gives CDR1 SQVTM, CDR2 ANQGSEA. This CDR3 has 16 amino acids. Trimming took 4 bases from V and 2 from J; bases not matched to a gene: 14. In DNA form, the CDR3 reads TGCAGCGTTGGACAAATGATGGGAAGCGGGACCTACGAGCAGTACTTC. Its translation is CSVGQMMGSGTYEQYF.

The gene calls are TRBV5-6 and TRBJ1-1, with 10 bases fitting TRBD1. CDR1 SGHDT and CDR2 YYEEEE come from the germline V gene. This CDR3 comprises 17 residues. V trimming: 0 bases; J trimming: 0 bases; junction bases outside the gene matches: 5. CDR3 nucleotides: TGTGCCAGCAGCTTGGAGGTCGGACAGGGGGTGAACACTGAAGCTTTCTTT. Translating gives CASSLEVGQGVNTEAFF.

The chain carries TRBV11-3 and TRBJ2-1; D remains ambiguous. The CDR3 runs to 17 residues. Germline CDR1 is SGHNT and CDR2 is YENEEA. V was trimmed by 5 bases and J by 0 bases, leaving 17 bases between them. The CDR3 protein is CASSGRFGRTSYNEQFF. The CDR3 DNA is TGTGCCAGCAGCGGCCGATTTGGGCGGACCTCCTACAATGAGCAGTTCTTC.

The chain employs TRBV29-1 and TRBJ2-5; possible D gene TRBD2, 6 bases. Gene TRBJ2-7 matches the end of the DNA better, so the J call may be wrong. Germline lookup yields CDR1 SQVTM and CDR2 ANQGSEA. The length of the CDR3 is 13 residues. DNA of the CDR3: TGCAGCGTTGGGGGCGGGATCCCATACGAGCAGTACTTC. Translating it yields CSVGGGIPYEQYF.

The chain recombines TRBV25-1 with TRBJ1-1; weak D call: TRBD1 (6 bases). Per germline, CDR1 MGHDK and CDR2 SYGVNS. V lost 4 bases to trimming and J lost 1 base, with 13 bases between them. The CDR3 runs to 15 residues. CDR3 sequence reads: CASSAVRGSNTEAFF. The CDR3 DNA reads as TGTGCCAGCAGTGCGGTGAGGGGGTCGAACACTGAAGCTTTCTTT.

This chain's CDR3 is CASSLSPTGGISEAFF. The CDR3, as DNA: TGTGCCAGCAGTTTAAGCCCCACAGGGGGAATATCTGAAGCTTTCTTT. The chain has TRBV27 and TRBJ1-1; TRBD1 agrees at 8 bases. This CDR3 has 16 residues. J was trimmed by 6 bases and V by 2 bases; bases with no gene match: 11. Germline-derived CDR1 and CDR2 are MNHEY and SMNVEV (reference sequence).

This chain connects TRBV15 to TRBJ2-7, with D tentatively TRBD2 (6 bases). The V end lost 0 bases, the J end lost 3 bases, and 15 bases lay between the germline ends. This CDR3 is built from 16 residues. Per germline, CDR1 LNHNV and CDR2 YYDKDF (reference sequence). The CDR3 DNA reads TGTGCCACCAGCAGAGATGGAGGGGCGGGGAACTACGAGCAGTACTTC. This translates into CATSRDGGAGNYEQYF. Full variable domain (remainder filled in from reference TRBV15 and TRBJ2-7): DAMVIQNPRYQVTQFGKPVTLSCSQTLNHNVMYWYQQKSSQAPKLLFHYYDKDFNNEADTPDNFQSRRPNTSFCFLDIRSPGLGDTAMYLCATSRDGGAGNYEQYFGPGTRLTVT.

A single count supports this clone. The chain links TRBV27 to TRBJ1-3; D is unclear. CDR1 is MNHEY and CDR2 is SMNVEV in the germline V gene (reference sequence). The CDR3 covers 13 residues. V lost 4 bases and J lost 2, with 6 bases in between. The CDR3 loop reads CASSSRPGNTIYF. The CDR3, as DNA: TGTGCCAGCAGTTCCCGACCTGGAAACACCATATATTTT.

The rearrangement links TRBV11-2 to TRBJ2-7; D is unresolved. Germline V gene data show CDR1 as SGHAT and CDR2 as FQNNGV. V was trimmed by 3 bases and J by 3 bases, leaving 15 bases between them. The CDR3 consists of 15 residues. The CDR3 region is CASSLISGPYYEQYF. In nucleotides, the CDR3 is TGTGCCAGCAGCTTGATTTCCGGGCCTTACTACGAGCAGTACTTC. Supplemented by reference TRBV11-2 and TRBJ2-7, the full variable domain reads EAGVAQSPRYKIIEKRQSVAFWCNPISGHATLYWYQQILGQGPKLLIQFQNNGVVDDSQLPKDRFSAERLKGVDSTLKIQPAKLEDSAVYLCASSLISGPYYEQYFGPGTRLTVT.

The chain couples TRBV19 to TRBJ2-5; D could derive from TRBD1 or TRBD2 (6 bases each). The V end was cut by 7 bases, the J end by 3 bases, with 12 bases between. CDR3 length: 13 residues. Germline V lookup: CDR1 LNHDA, CDR2 SQIVND (reference sequence). The CDR3 reads CASTGAPKETQYF. The CDR3 region has the DNA TGTGCCAGTACGGGGGCACCAAAAGAGACCCAGTACTTC.

As regards this clone: Other DNA sequences in the sample encode the same CDR3. The chain joins TRBV4-1 to TRBJ1-1, with a tentative D call TRBD1 (5 bases). Deletions cut 1 base from V and 1 base from J, with 7 bases between. CDR1 and CDR2 (germline): MGHRA, YSYEKL. The CDR3 is 14 amino acids. This CDR3 reads CASSQGGGNTEAFF. CDR3 nucleotide sequence: TGCGCCAGCAGCCAAGGGGGGGGGAACACTGAAGCTTTCTTT.

The chain uses TRBV27 and TRBJ1-5; possibly TRBD1 for D (6 bases). Trimming took off 0 bases at V and 4 bases at J, with 10 bases between the two ends. This CDR3 region has 15 residues. Germline-derived CDR1 and CDR2 are MNHEY and SMNVEV (reference sequence). Here the CDR3 DNA reads TGTGCCAGCAGTTTATCAAGGGGGGCGAATCAGCCCCAGCATTTT. This encodes CASSLSRGANQPQHF.

The chain uses TRBV10-2 and TRBJ2-7, with 10 bases matching TRBD1. The CDR3 extends over 15 amino acids. Germline V gene sequence: CDR1 WSHSY, CDR2 SAAADI. J gave up 4 bases and V 2 bases, and 5 bases lay outside the gene matches. In DNA, the CDR3 is TGCGCCAGCAGTGAGCCGGGACAGGGGCTATACGAGCAGTACTTC. Its translation is CASSEPGQGLYEQYF.

This chain uses TRBV6-5 with TRBJ2-7; 8 bases map to TRBD1. Germline values: CDR1 MNHEY, CDR2 SVGAGI. CDR3 length: 15 residues. V shed 3 bases, J shed 0 bases, and the junction held 4 bases outside the gene matches. CDR3 coding DNA: TGTGCCAGCAGTTATGGGCAGGGGGCCTCCTACGAGCAGTACTTC. This sequence encodes CASSYGQGASYEQYF.

This CDR3 is CASSPYDRVSSFF. The CDR3 DNA reads TGTGCCAGCAGTCCCTACGACAGGGTTTCATCTTTCTTT. The rearrangement links TRBV28 to TRBJ1-1; 7 nucleotides match TRBD1. V shed 5 bases and J 12 bases; nucleotides not matched to a gene: 12. Germline CDR1 and CDR2: MDHEN and SYDVKM. This CDR3 spans 13 amino acids.

The chain employs TRBV7-8 and TRBJ2-1; D is uncertain. This CDR3 has 14 residues. V lost 1 base to trimming and J lost 6 bases, with 10 bases between them. The germline CDR1 and CDR2 sequences are SGHVS and FQNEAQ. This CDR3 reads CASSLEGIGNEQFF. The CDR3 DNA follows: TGTGCCAGCAGCTTAGAAGGGATTGGCAATGAGCAGTTCTTC.

The chain couples TRBV27 to TRBJ2-7; 8 bases fit TRBD2. Germline trimming cut 4 bases from V and 3 bases from J; bases unmatched to any gene: 2. This CDR3 is 13 amino acids long. Germline CDR1 and CDR2: MNHEY and SMNVEV (reference sequence). The CDR3 sequence: CASSWGLDYEQYF. In nucleotides, the CDR3 is TGTGCCAGCAGTTGGGGACTAGACTACGAGCAGTACTTC.